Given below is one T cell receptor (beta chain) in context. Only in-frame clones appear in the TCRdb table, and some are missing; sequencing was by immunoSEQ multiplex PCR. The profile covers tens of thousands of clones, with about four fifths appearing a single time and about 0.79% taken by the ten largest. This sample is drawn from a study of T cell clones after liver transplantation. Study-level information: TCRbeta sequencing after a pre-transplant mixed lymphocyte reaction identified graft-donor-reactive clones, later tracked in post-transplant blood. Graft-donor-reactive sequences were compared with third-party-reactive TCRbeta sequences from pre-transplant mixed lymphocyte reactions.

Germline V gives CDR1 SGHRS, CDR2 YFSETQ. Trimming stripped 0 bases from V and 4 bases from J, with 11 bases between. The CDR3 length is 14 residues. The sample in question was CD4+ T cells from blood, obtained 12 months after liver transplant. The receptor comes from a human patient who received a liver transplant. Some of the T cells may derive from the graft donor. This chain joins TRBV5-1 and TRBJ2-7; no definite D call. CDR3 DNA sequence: TGCGCCAGCAGCTTGGTGGGCAGGAATTACGAGCAGTACTTC. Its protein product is CASSLVGRNYEQYF.